These T cell receptor beta chains were read from a single sample in a study of T cell responses to AZD1222 COVID-19 vaccine. The protocol was immunoSEQ multiplex PCR, while the TCRdb copy is restricted to in-frame clones and leaves out a portion. The profile shows more than 90,000 clones, about 86% of them singletons. Sequenced here: peripheral blood, sampled 28 days after the second AZD1222 dose. These receptors all stem from an adult who received the AZD1222 COVID-19 vaccine. CDR3s include the opening cysteine and the closing phenylalanine or tryptophan. A D gene is named only where the DNA matches it firmly. Rows may omit the clone size; those that give it use once, few, many or a size class.

d_call	clone_size	j_call	v_call	cdr3_nt	cdr3_aa
.	.	TRBJ1-3	TRBV7-9	TGTGCCAGCAGAACAGGGTCCTCTGGAAACACCATATATTTT	CASRTGSSGNTIYF
.	.	TRBJ2-3	TRBV4-1	TGCGCCAGCAGCCAACTAACTAGCACAGATACGCAGTATTTT	CASSQLTSTDTQYF
.	.	TRBJ2-5	TRBV6-5	TGTGCCAGCAGATTAACAGAGACCCAGTACTTC	CASRLTETQYF
.	.	TRBJ1-2	TRBV10-2	TGCGCCAGCAGTGAGTCGACTCTGGGCAGGGGCGGAGGCTACACCTTC	CASSESTLGRGGGYTF
TRBD2	.	TRBJ2-1	TRBV7-3	TGTGCCAGCAGCTTAACTGGCCGCGGGGGATACAATGAGCAGTTCTTC	CASSLTGRGGYNEQFF
TRBD1	.	TRBJ2-7	TRBV4-3	TGCGCCAGCAGCTTCTCCGGGACAGGGGAATCCTACGAGCAGTACTTC	CASSFSGTGESYEQYF
TRBD1	.	TRBJ1-2	TRBV6-2/TRBV6-3	TGTGCCAGCAGTTACATCGATCGGGACAGCTATGGCTACACCTTC	CASSYIDRDSYGYTF
.	.	TRBJ1-3	TRBV5-1	TGCGCCAGCAGCTTGGATGGGAGATCTGGAAACACCATATATTTT	CASSLDGRSGNTIYF
.	few	TRBJ1-2	TRBV25-1	TGTGCCAGCAGGAAGGGGGTGGACTATGGCTACACCTTC	CASRKGVDYGYTF
TRBD2	once	TRBJ2-5	TRBV11-2	TGTGCCAGCAGCTTAGCGGGAGGGCCCGCAGAGACCCAGTACTTC	CASSLAGGPAETQYF
TRBD1	.	TRBJ2-1	TRBV7-9	TGTGCCAGCAGCGTACTCTATACCGGGACAGGGGGGTGGTACAATGAGCAGTTCTTC	CASSVLYTGTGGWYNEQFF
.	.	TRBJ1-5	TRBV24-1	TGTGCCACCAGTGATATAGATCAGCCCCAGCATTTT	CATSDIDQPQHF
.	.	TRBJ2-2	TRBV7-3	TGTGCCAGCAGCTACCGGACTAACTCTAACACCGGGGAGCTGTTTTTT	CASSYRTNSNTGELFF
.	few	TRBJ2-2	TRBV18	TGTGCCAGCACCCAACAGGGCGGGAGCTGGAACACCGGGGAGCTGTTTTTT	CASTQQGGSWNTGELFF
.	few	TRBJ1-5	TRBV10-3	TGTGCCATCAGTGAGAGGGTACCCAGACAGGCGAACAATCAGCCCCAGCATTTT	CAISERVPRQANNQPQHF
.	once	TRBJ2-5	TRBV18	TGTGCCAGCTCACTTCTTTTTGGGGGGAACCAAGAGACCCAGTACTTC	CASSLLFGGNQETQYF
.	once	TRBJ2-7	TRBV4-1	TGCGCCAGCAGCCAGGGAAGGGGGTACAGCTCCTACGAGCAGTACTTC	CASSQGRGYSSYEQYF
.	.	TRBJ1-1	TRBV11-2	TGTGCCAGCAGTAAAATACGGGACACTGAAGCTTTCTTT	CASSKIRDTEAFF
.	.	TRBJ2-3	TRBV6-1	TGTGCCAGCAGTGAATCCGCCCGGCTTGAGGGCACAGATACGCAGTATTTT	CASSESARLEGTDTQYF
.	.	TRBJ1-5	TRBV28	TGTGCCAGCAGCCTCGTAACAGGCTACAATCAGCCCCAGCATTTT	CASSLVTGYNQPQHF
TRBD1	.	TRBJ1-2	TRBV5-6	TGTGCCAGCAGCTGGGGACAGGGGGCGCCTGGCTACACCTTC	CASSWGQGAPGYTF
.	.	TRBJ1-2	TRBV27	TGTGCCAGCGGGCGGGGAGTACGTGGCTACACCTTC	CASGRGVRGYTF
.	.	TRBJ2-3	TRBV6-5	TGTGCCAGCAGCCGGCAGGGGACAGATACGCAGTATTTT	CASSRQGTDTQYF
.	.	TRBJ2-5	TRBV4-1	TGCGCCAGCAGCCCAGGGACTTTTTTCAAGGAATCGTACCAAGAGACCCAGTACTTC	CASSPGTFFKESYQETQYF
.	.	TRBJ1-5	TRBV9	TGTGCCAGCAGCGTAAACGAAAATAGCAATCAGCCCCAGCATTTT	CASSVNENSNQPQHF
.	.	TRBJ1-1	TRBV6-5	TGTGCCAGCAGTTACGGGGGCAGCTGGGGCACTGAAGCTTTCTTT	CASSYGGSWGTEAFF
.	.	TRBJ2-3	TRBV9	TGTGCCAGCAGCGTAGGCCCCATCGGCGATACGCAGTATTTT	CASSVGPIGDTQYF
.	.	TRBJ2-5	TRBV6-5	TGTGCCAGCAGACCCGACTGGGAGACCCAGTACTTC	CASRPDWETQYF
.	.	TRBJ1-1	TRBV5-1	TGCGCCAGCAGGAAGGGACCGGGGAACACTGAAGCTTTCTTT	CASRKGPGNTEAFF
.	.	TRBJ2-7	TRBV30	TGTGCCTGGGAACTTTCTAGCGTCTCCTACGAGCAGTACTTC	CAWELSSVSYEQYF
.	.	TRBJ2-2	TRBV13	TGTGCCAGCAGCTCACGGGACAATTCCACCGGGGAGCTGTTTTTT	CASSSRDNSTGELFF
.	few	TRBJ2-2	TRBV13	TGTGCCAGCAGCCCCCCTGACACCGGGGAGCTGTTTTTT	CASSPPDTGELFF
.	once	TRBJ1-6	TRBV6-5	TGTGCCAGCAGAAACAATTCACCCCTCCACTTT	CASRNNSPLHF
.	few	TRBJ2-1	TRBV11-2	TGTGCCAGCAGCTTAAGTGCGGACGCTGACGATGAGCAGTTCTTC	CASSLSADADDEQFF
.	.	TRBJ1-4	TRBV5-5	TGTGCCAGCAGCTTTGATTCGGGGCGACTGGTGTTTTTT	CASSFDSGRLVFF
.	.	TRBJ1-1	TRBV5-6	TGTGCCAGCAGCCCCAGGGTTCTGGGCATGAACACTGAAGCTTTCTTT	CASSPRVLGMNTEAFF
.	.	TRBJ2-3	TRBV3-1/TRBV3-2	TGTGCCAGCAACAGGGAGTCAACAGATACGCAGTATTTT	CASNRESTDTQYF
TRBD2	.	TRBJ2-7	TRBV27	TGTGCCAGCAGTCTCCGACTAGCGGGCCACTACGAGCAGTACTTC	CASSLRLAGHYEQYF